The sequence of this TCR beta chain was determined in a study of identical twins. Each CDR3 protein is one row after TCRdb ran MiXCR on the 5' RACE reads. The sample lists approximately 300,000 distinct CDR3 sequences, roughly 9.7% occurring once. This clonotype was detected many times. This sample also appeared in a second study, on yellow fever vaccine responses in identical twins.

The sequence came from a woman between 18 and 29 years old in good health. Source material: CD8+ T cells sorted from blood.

The chain's CDR3 is CASSLGPLGPYEQYF. The CDR3 coding sequence is TGTGCCAGCAGCTTGGGACCCCTGGGCCCCTACGAGCAGTACTTC. The gene calls are TRBV7-9 and TRBJ2-7; the D call may be TRBD1 or TRBD2 (5 bases each). The V gene's germline CDR1 is SEHNR and CDR2 FQNEAQ (reference sequence). The CDR3 totals 15 residues. V was cut by 3 bases and J by 2 bases, with 14 bases left in between.